The 31 T cell receptor beta chains given below trace back to one sample, sequenced in a study of cytomegalovirus exposure and HLA in healthy donors. Use of 60 Vbeta and 13 Jbeta primers characterized the PCR. The data were produced by immunoSEQ multiplex PCR, yet TCRdb's version contains in-frame clones alone and is incomplete. The repertoire holds roughly 180,000 clones, with over 70% as singletons. Material for sequencing was PBMCs. The source of these receptors is a male donor in good health and CMV-seronegative.

The chain is built from TRBV28 and TRBJ1-5; a possible D gene is TRBD1 (5 bases). Germline V gene sequence: CDR1 MDHEN, CDR2 SYDVKM. The CDR3 consists of 14 residues. The V end lost 6 bases, the J end lost 0 bases, and 9 bases lay between the germline ends. As DNA, the CDR3 is TGTGCCAGCAGCCGGGGGGGTAGCAATCAGCCCCAGCATTTT. Protein sequence: CASSRGGSNQPQHF. Using reference TRBV28 and TRBJ1-5 for the parts outside the CDR3, the full variable domain is DVKVTQSSRYLVKRTGEKVFLECVQDMDHENMFWYRQDPGLGLRLIYFSYDVKMKEKGDIPEGYSVSREKKERFSLILESASTNQTSMYLCASSRGGSNQPQHFGDGTRLSIL.

The chain carries TRBV4-1 and TRBJ2-7, with a possible D match to TRBD1 (6 bases). CDR3 length equals 16 residues. Germline assignment: CDR1 MGHRA and CDR2 YSYEKL. Trimming stripped 1 base from V and 3 bases from J, with 16 bases between. In nucleotides, the CDR3 is TGCGCCAGCAGCCAAGGTGGAACAGGGAAGAACTACGAGCAGTACTTC. Translating gives CASSQGGTGKNYEQYF.

This clone occurred a few times. The J gene is TRBJ1-2, the V gene TRBV28, with D maybe TRBD1 (6 bases). Trimming cost V 1 base and J 8 bases, with 14 bases left between them. The CDR3 has 14 residues. Germline-derived CDR1 and CDR2 are MDHEN and SYDVKM. Here the CDR3 reads CASSLYRAPIGYTF. Written as DNA, the CDR3 is TGTGCCAGCAGTTTATACAGGGCGCCTATCGGCTACACCTTC.

This clone was counted only a few times. This chain uses TRBV28 with TRBJ2-5; no definite D call. Near its end, the DNA agrees better with TRBJ2-7, so the J call may be wrong. Germline lookup yields CDR1 MDHEN and CDR2 SYDVKM. This CDR3 is built from 12 residues. The CDR3 DNA reads TGTGCCAGCAGCCGCCGTTCCTACGAGCAGTACTTC. Translated, it gives CASSRRSYEQYF.

The V call is TRBV9, the J call TRBJ2-5; TRBD2 matches 10 bases. The length of the CDR3 is 15 residues. The trim removed 1 base at V and 5 bases at J, leaving 5 bases unmatched. From germline, CDR1 is SGDLS and CDR2 YYNGEE. This chain's CDR3 is CASSVWLAGGETQYF. In nucleotides, the CDR3 is TGTGCCAGCAGCGTATGGTTAGCGGGGGGCGAGACCCAGTACTTC. Complete variable domain (other parts from reference TRBV9 and TRBJ2-5): DSGVTQTPKHLITATGQRVTLRCSPRSGDLSVYWYQQSLDQGLQFLIQYYNGEERAKGNILERFSAQQFPDLHSELNLSSLELGDSALYFCASSVWLAGGETQYFGPGTRLLVL.

The gene calls are TRBV29-1 and TRBJ1-2, with 11 bases matching TRBD1. Losses at the gene ends were 3 bases for V and 1 base for J; bases not matched to a gene: 4. This CDR3 comprises 15 residues. Germline CDR1 SQVTM, CDR2 ANQGSEA. CDR3 nucleotide sequence: TGCAGCGTTGAGGACAGGGGGCGCTATAACTATGGCTACACCTTC. Protein: CSVEDRGRYNYGYTF.

This clone appeared a few times. CDR3 amino acids: CASSLSGVWVYEQYF. The CDR3 DNA sequence: TGTGCCAGCAGTTTATCCGGGGTTTGGGTCTACGAGCAGTACTTC. The chain recombines TRBV27 with TRBJ2-5; D may be TRBD2 (5 bases). The last part of the DNA fits TRBJ2-7 better; the J call may be wrong. The CDR3 contains 15 residues. From germline, CDR1 is MNHEY and CDR2 SMNVEV (reference sequence).

This chain uses TRBV6-5 with TRBJ1-2; TRBD1 agrees at 8 bases. Germline-derived CDR1 and CDR2 are MNHEY and SVGAGI. CDR3 size: 14 residues. V was pared by 6 bases and J by 7 bases, with 10 bases of the junction left unmatched. In DNA form, the CDR3 reads TGTGCCAGCAGCCGGAAGACAGGGGTGGGTGGCTACACCTTC. The encoded protein is CASSRKTGVGGYTF.

V gene TRBV7-8 combines with J gene TRBJ2-7; weak D call: TRBD1 (6 bases). This CDR3 is 14 amino acids long. CDR1 and CDR2 (germline): SGHVS, FQNEAQ. Between the trimmed V and J ends, which lost 6 bases and 1 base, there was a span of 13 bases. CDR3 in amino acids: CASRQSGQSYEQYF. Written as DNA, the CDR3 is TGTGCCAGCAGACAGAGCGGACAGTCCTACGAGCAGTACTTC. Full variable domain (remainder filled in from reference TRBV7-8 and TRBJ2-7): GAGVSQSPRYKVAKRGQDVALRCDPISGHVSLFWYQQALGQGPEFLTYFQNEAQLDKSGLPSDRFFAERPEGSVSTLKIQRTQQEDSAVYLCASRQSGQSYEQYFGPGTRLTVT.

This chain links TRBV5-1 with TRBJ1-2; 8 bases are a match to TRBD1. The CDR3 is made up of 16 amino acids. Germline CDR1 SGHRS, CDR2 YFSETQ. Trimming removed 3 bases from V and 10 bases from J; junction bases left unmatched: 17. The CDR3 here is CASSSLTFDRGEDYTF. CDR3 DNA sequence: TGCGCCAGCAGCTCCCTAACGTTTGACAGGGGCGAGGACTACACCTTC.

V usage is TRBV11-2 and J usage is TRBJ1-5; D gene ambiguous. The germline V gene has CDR1 SGHAT and CDR2 FQNNGV. With 4 bases removed from V and 2 bases from J, the gap between germline ends came to 9 bases. The CDR3 covers 14 residues. For the CDR3, the DNA is TGTGCCAGCAGCTCCGTTAGTGGCAATCAGCCCCAGCATTTT. Its translation: CASSSVSGNQPQHF.

CDR3 protein: CSVEDFGGFDGYTF. The CDR3, as DNA: TGCAGCGTTGAAGATTTCGGCGGGTTCGATGGCTACACCTTC. This sequence joins TRBV29-1 and TRBJ1-2; D gene uncertain. The CDR3 is 14 amino acids. The ends were cut back, 0 bases at V and 6 bases at J, with 14 bases in the middle. The V gene's germline CDR1 is SQVTM and CDR2 ANQGSEA.

The rearrangement links TRBV7-2 to TRBJ1-2; TRBD1 agrees at 8 bases. The ends lost 5 bases at V and 8 bases at J; junction bases unmatched: 7. The CDR3 consists of 13 residues. Germline V lookup: CDR1 SGHTA, CDR2 FQGNSA. The DNA of the CDR3 is TGTGCCAGCAGCCAGGACAGGGCAAAGGGCTACACCTTC. It is translated as CASSQDRAKGYTF.

The J gene is TRBJ2-1, the V gene TRBV15; TRBD2 matches at 10 bases. With 6 bases clipped from V and 3 bases from J, the junction kept 5 bases outside the gene matches. This CDR3 is 15 amino acids long. CDR1 is LNHNV, CDR2 YYDKDF, per germline (reference sequence). CDR3 nucleotides: TGTGCCACCAGTCCTCCTAGCGGGAGCTACAATGAGCAGTTCTTC. Its protein is CATSPPSGSYNEQFF.

The V call is TRBV6-1, the J call TRBJ1-6; D may be TRBD1 (6 bases). CDR1 is MNHNS and CDR2 is SASEGT in the germline V gene. The V end lost 2 bases, the J end lost 7 bases, and 6 bases lay between the germline ends. There are 13 residues in the CDR3. As DNA, the CDR3 is TGTGCCAGCAGTGAACAGGGGAATTCACCCCTCCACTTT. Translation: CASSEQGNSPLHF.

On this clone itself: Other DNA sequences in this specimen translate into the identical CDR3. This chain joins TRBV30 and TRBJ1-1; 8 bases match TRBD1. Germline CDR1 GTSNPN, CDR2 SVGIG (reference sequence). V shed 3 bases, J shed 1 base, and the junction held 1 base outside the gene matches. The CDR3 consists of 13 residues. Here the CDR3 DNA reads TGTGCCTGGAGAGGACAGGGGAACACTGAAGCTTTCTTT. The encoded protein is CAWRGQGNTEAFF.

The chain uses TRBV18 and TRBJ2-7; D may be TRBD2 (5 bases). The germline V gene encodes CDR1 KGHSH and CDR2 LQKENI. V was pared by 5 bases and J by 2 bases, with 13 bases between. This CDR3 is 14 amino acids long. Written as DNA, the CDR3 is TGTGCCAGCTCAGGGAAGACGGGAACCTACGAGCAGTACTTC. It is translated as CASSGKTGTYEQYF.

The J gene is TRBJ1-4, the V gene TRBV25-1; D remains unclear. The length of the CDR3 is 14 residues. Germline lookup yields CDR1 MGHDK and CDR2 SYGVNS. V was shortened by 0 bases and J by 4 bases, with 6 bases between the two germline ends. The CDR3 DNA reads as TGTGCCAGCAGTGAATACGGTCTTAATGAAAAACTGTTTTTT. It specifies CASSEYGLNEKLFF.

This chain joins TRBV27 and TRBJ2-7; 7 bases fit TRBD2. Germline V gene sequence: CDR1 MNHEY, CDR2 SMNVEV (reference sequence). CDR3 size: 17 residues. Trimming removed 0 bases from V and 2 bases from J; junction bases left unmatched: 10. The CDR3 sequence: CASSLSIGTNPPYEQYF. Here the CDR3 DNA reads TGTGCCAGCAGTTTATCGATTGGGACTAACCCTCCCTACGAGCAGTACTTC.

V and J are TRBV7-9 and TRBJ2-1; maybe TRBD2 (7 bases). V was clipped by 4 bases and J by 6 bases, with 16 bases between them. CDR3 length equals 15 residues. Germline V lookup: CDR1 SEHNR, CDR2 FQNEAQ (reference sequence). CDR3 nucleotides: TGTGCCAGCAGCTGGGGGGGCGGTGCGGGCAATGAGCAGTTCTTC. Translated: CASSWGGGAGNEQFF. The entire variable domain, with the rest obtained from reference TRBV7-9 and TRBJ2-1, is as follows: DTGVSQNPRHKITKRGQNVTFRCDPISEHNRLYWYRQTLGQGPEFLTYFQNEAQLEKSRLLSDRFSAERPKGSFSTLEIQRTEQGDSAMYLCASSWGGGAGNEQFFGPGTRLTVL.

This sequence joins TRBV30 and TRBJ1-1; 9 bases line up with TRBD1. The V and J ends lost 3 bases and 1 base, in that order; junction bases with no gene match: 12. CDR1 GTSNPN and CDR2 SVGIG come from the germline V gene (reference sequence). This CDR3 spans 17 amino acids. The CDR3 spells CAWSATGGGNQNTEAFF. The CDR3 DNA is TGTGCCTGGAGCGCTACAGGGGGCGGCAACCAGAACACTGAAGCTTTCTTT.

About this clone: At the DNA level, this CDR3 is encoded by other sequences in the same sample as well. The rearrangement uses TRBV9 and TRBJ2-3; D gene uncertain. Trimming pared 0 bases from V and 0 bases from J, leaving 5 bases between. The CDR3 extends over 14 amino acids. The germline CDR1 and CDR2 sequences are SGDLS and YYNGEE. The CDR3, as DNA: TGTGCCAGCAGCGTAGCCCTTAGCACAGATACGCAGTATTTT. Translating it yields CASSVALSTDTQYF.

This clone was seen only a few times. This chain joins TRBV6-6 and TRBJ1-2; 8 bases line up with TRBD1. The CDR3 extends over 15 amino acids. Per germline, CDR1 MNHNY and CDR2 SVGAGI (reference sequence). V dropped 5 bases and J dropped 2; count of bases not matched to a gene: 7. Here the CDR3 reads CASSPRQGSNYGYTF. The DNA of the CDR3 is TGTGCCAGCAGTCCAAGACAGGGGTCGAACTATGGCTACACCTTC.

V gene TRBV19 combines with J gene TRBJ2-2, with D unresolved. V was pared by 5 bases and J by 1 base, with 14 bases between. CDR1 LNHDA and CDR2 SQIVND come from the germline V gene (reference sequence). This CDR3 spans 16 amino acids. CDR3 sequence reads: CASSFRVTLNTGELFF. CDR3 in DNA: TGTGCCAGTAGTTTTAGAGTTACTCTGAACACCGGGGAGCTGTTTTTT. The variable domain in full, completed from reference TRBV19 and TRBJ2-2, reads DGGITQSPKYLFRKEGQNVTLSCEQNLNHDAMYWYRQDPGQGLRLIYYSQIVNDFQKGDIAEGYSVSREKKESFPLTVTSAQKNPTAFYLCASSFRVTLNTGELFFGEGSRLTVL.

The chain couples TRBV4-2 to TRBJ1-5, with D tentatively TRBD1 (6 bases). The CDR3 sequence is 15 residues long. Per germline, CDR1 LGHNA and CDR2 YNFKEQ. V was shortened by 2 bases and J by 7 bases, with 15 bases between the two germline ends. CDR3 nucleotides: TGTGCCAGCAGCCAATTCCGGGGGGCTTGGCAGCCCCAGCATTTT. This translates into CASSQFRGAWQPQHF.

The CDR3 reads CASSPTPGTYGYTF. The CDR3 region has the DNA TGTGCCAGTAGTCCAACCCCGGGAACATATGGCTACACCTTC. This chain uses TRBV19 with TRBJ1-2, with unresolved D. Germline V lookup: CDR1 LNHDA, CDR2 SQIVND (reference sequence). The CDR3 is 14 amino acids. V lost 5 bases, J lost 5 bases, and 15 bases lay in between.

This clone was picked up a small number of times. The chain carries TRBV6-5 and TRBJ1-2; D is undetermined. The CDR3 has 12 amino acids. From germline, CDR1 is MNHEY and CDR2 SVGAGI. V gave up 5 bases and J gave up 6 bases, with 10 bases separating them. The DNA for the CDR3 is TGTGCCAGCAGTGAAGCCATCCATGGCTACACCTTC. The encoded protein is CASSEAIHGYTF.

The chain couples TRBV15 to TRBJ2-1, with 11 bases fitting TRBD2. There are 13 residues in the CDR3. Losses at the gene ends were 6 bases for V and 8 bases for J; bases not matched to a gene: 3. Germline assignment: CDR1 LNHNV and CDR2 YYDKDF (reference sequence). CDR3 DNA sequence: TGTGCCACCAGACCGGGACTAGCGGATGAGCAGTTCTTC. It encodes CATRPGLADEQFF.

The chain combines TRBV7-2 with TRBJ2-2; no reliable D call. The CDR3 has 15 amino acids. Germline assignment: CDR1 SGHTA and CDR2 FQGNSA. V dropped 5 bases and J dropped 6 bases, with 16 bases sitting between them. CDR3 nucleotides: TGTGCCAGCAGCCCGCGAAATCGTCAGGCCGGGGAGCTGTTTTTT. It encodes CASSPRNRQAGELFF.

The chain combines TRBV27 with TRBJ2-3; possible D gene TRBD2, 5 bases. CDR3 length equals 13 residues. V was shortened by 0 bases and J by 4 bases, with 5 bases between the two germline ends. Germline V gene data show CDR1 as MNHEY and CDR2 as SMNVEV (reference sequence). CDR3 in DNA: TGTGCCAGCAGTTTATCGCGGGCAGATACGCAGTATTTT. It specifies CASSLSRADTQYF.

V and J are TRBV30 and TRBJ2-2; 9 bases agree with TRBD1. From germline, CDR1 is GTSNPN and CDR2 SVGIG (reference sequence). The length of the CDR3 is 14 residues. V shed 4 bases and J 4 bases; nucleotides not matched to a gene: 4. CDR3 nucleotides: TGTGCCTGGATACAGGGGGCAAGCACCGGGGAGCTGTTTTTT. Translation: CAWIQGASTGELFF.